This is a list of T cell receptor beta chains from one sample in a study of T cell responses to AZD1222 COVID-19 vaccine. Profiled with immunoSEQ multiplex PCR; TCRdb holds only in-frame clones, not every one. The top ten clones hold 6.9% of a sample with over 100,000 clones, 90% of them seen once. The sample here was peripheral blood, taken on day 0 of AZD1222 vaccination. The receptor source for this set is an adult in good health. The CDR3 runs from the conserved cysteine through the conserved F or W. A D gene is named only where the DNA matches it firmly. Size values are once, few and many counts, or a class for expanded clones, and some rows have none.

v_call: TRBV27
d_call: NA
clone_size: NA
j_call: TRBJ2-7
cdr3_nt: TGTGCCAGCAGTTTATCGCCCGGGGGAGGATTGGACTACGAGCAGTACTTC
cdr3_aa: CASSLSPGGGLDYEQYF

v_call: TRBV6-4
d_call: NA
clone_size: NA
j_call: TRBJ2-3
cdr3_nt: TGTGCCAGCAGTGAAAGTGGAGGTGAGACGCAGTATTTT
cdr3_aa: CASSESGGETQYF

v_call: TRBV7-2
d_call: NA
clone_size: NA
j_call: TRBJ1-2
cdr3_nt: TGTGCCAGCAGCCCTAGTGGATCAAACTATGGCTACACCTTC
cdr3_aa: CASSPSGSNYGYTF

v_call: TRBV5-1
d_call: TRBD1
clone_size: NA
j_call: TRBJ1-2
cdr3_nt: TGCGCCAGCAGCTTGTTTCAGGGGGCAAATGGCTACACCTTC
cdr3_aa: CASSLFQGANGYTF

v_call: TRBV4-3
d_call: NA
clone_size: NA
j_call: TRBJ2-5
cdr3_nt: TGCGCCAGCAGCCCTAACCCGACTAGGGGGGAGACCCAGTACTTC
cdr3_aa: CASSPNPTRGETQYF

v_call: TRBV27
d_call: TRBD2
clone_size: once
j_call: TRBJ2-1
cdr3_nt: TGTGCCAGCAGTCGCAGCGGGGGGGCTTTTAGCTCCTACAATGAGCAGTTCTTC
cdr3_aa: CASSRSGGAFSSYNEQFF

v_call: TRBV5-5
d_call: NA
clone_size: NA
j_call: TRBJ1-2
cdr3_nt: TGTGCCAGCAGCAAAGGCGGGGAGGCAGCCTTCGGTGGCTACACCTTC
cdr3_aa: CASSKGGEAAFGGYTF

v_call: TRBV7-2
d_call: TRBD1
clone_size: NA
j_call: TRBJ2-7
cdr3_nt: TGTGCCAGCAGCTTAGGACAGGGTCGAGAGCAGTACTTC
cdr3_aa: CASSLGQGREQYF

v_call: TRBV5-1
d_call: NA
clone_size: NA
j_call: TRBJ2-3
cdr3_nt: TGCGCCAGCAGCTTGGACAGGGGCACAGATACGCAGTATTTT
cdr3_aa: CASSLDRGTDTQYF

v_call: TRBV28
d_call: NA
clone_size: NA
j_call: TRBJ1-1
cdr3_nt: TGTGCCAGCAGTATAGGTTCGAACACTGAAGCTTTCTTT
cdr3_aa: CASSIGSNTEAFF

v_call: TRBV27
d_call: TRBD1
clone_size: NA
j_call: TRBJ1-1
cdr3_nt: TGTGCCAGCAGTTCCCGGGACAGGGGCATGAACACTGAAGCTTTCTTT
cdr3_aa: CASSSRDRGMNTEAFF

v_call: TRBV6-5
d_call: TRBD1
clone_size: NA
j_call: TRBJ1-5
cdr3_nt: TGTGCCAGCAGGGGGGGAGGGGGCCCGATCCGGCCCCAGCATTTT
cdr3_aa: CASRGGGGPIRPQHF

v_call: TRBV27
d_call: NA
clone_size: NA
j_call: TRBJ1-2
cdr3_nt: TGTGCCAGCAGTATCAGTGGGGGCATAGGGTATGGCTACACCTTC
cdr3_aa: CASSISGGIGYGYTF

v_call: TRBV5-1
d_call: TRBD1
clone_size: NA
j_call: TRBJ1-2
cdr3_nt: TGCGCCAGCAGCTTGGCGGGGGACAGTGGCTACACCTTC
cdr3_aa: CASSLAGDSGYTF

v_call: TRBV9
d_call: TRBD2
clone_size: NA
j_call: TRBJ2-3
cdr3_nt: TGTGCCAGCAGCGTAGCTAGCGGGGGGCCCTTGAGCACAGATACGCAGTATTTT
cdr3_aa: CASSVASGGPLSTDTQYF

v_call: TRBV3-1/TRBV3-2
d_call: NA
clone_size: NA
j_call: TRBJ1-2
cdr3_nt: TGTGCCAGCAGCCACGGTTATGGCTACACCTTC
cdr3_aa: CASSHGYGYTF

v_call: TRBV27
d_call: NA
clone_size: NA
j_call: TRBJ1-2
cdr3_nt: TGTGCCAGCAGTCCAGGGAATGGCTACACCTTC
cdr3_aa: CASSPGNGYTF

v_call: TRBV6-2/TRBV6-3
d_call: NA
clone_size: medium-sized
j_call: TRBJ2-7
cdr3_nt: TGTGCCAGCAGTACCCGACAAAGGGGAAGCTCCTACGAGCAGTACTTC
cdr3_aa: CASSTRQRGSSYEQYF

v_call: TRBV27
d_call: NA
clone_size: NA
j_call: TRBJ2-1
cdr3_nt: TGTGCCAGCAGTCCAGTAGTCCCTTCCTACAATGAGCAGTTCTTC
cdr3_aa: CASSPVVPSYNEQFF

v_call: TRBV28
d_call: NA
clone_size: NA
j_call: TRBJ2-7
cdr3_nt: TGTGCCAGCGAAAGAGGGGGGGCCTCCTCCTACGAGCAGTACTTC
cdr3_aa: CASERGGASSYEQYF

v_call: TRBV7-8
d_call: TRBD2
clone_size: NA
j_call: TRBJ2-3
cdr3_nt: TGTGCCAGCTCGGGGCTAGCGGGGGTTACAAGGACAGATACGCAGTATTTT
cdr3_aa: CASSGLAGVTRTDTQYF

v_call: TRBV4-3
d_call: NA
clone_size: NA
j_call: TRBJ1-5
cdr3_nt: TGCGCCAGCAGCCAGGGACTTGCCAGGGCGGGCAATCAGCCCCAGCATTTT
cdr3_aa: CASSQGLARAGNQPQHF

v_call: TRBV15
d_call: NA
clone_size: NA
j_call: TRBJ1-1
cdr3_nt: TGTGCCACCAGCAGAGATGTGGGCGGTGAAGCTTTCTTT
cdr3_aa: CATSRDVGGEAFF

v_call: TRBV19
d_call: NA
clone_size: NA
j_call: TRBJ1-1
cdr3_nt: TGTGCCAGTAGTATTTCGTTCATGAACACTGAAGCTTTCTTT
cdr3_aa: CASSISFMNTEAFF

v_call: TRBV7-3
d_call: TRBD1
clone_size: NA
j_call: TRBJ2-7
cdr3_nt: TGTGCCAGCAGCTTAGCCCGGGACAGCGGCTACGAGCAGTACTTC
cdr3_aa: CASSLARDSGYEQYF

v_call: TRBV28
d_call: TRBD2
clone_size: NA
j_call: TRBJ2-1
cdr3_nt: TGTGCCAGCAGTTTACACGGGGGGGCCAACAATGAGCAGTTCTTC
cdr3_aa: CASSLHGGANNEQFF

v_call: TRBV27
d_call: NA
clone_size: once
j_call: TRBJ2-1
cdr3_nt: TGTGCCAGCAGTCTCATCGACAGTTTCTACAGTGAGCAGTTCTTC
cdr3_aa: CASSLIDSFYSEQFF

v_call: TRBV7-3
d_call: NA
clone_size: NA
j_call: TRBJ2-3
cdr3_nt: TGTGCCAGCAGCTTAACTCCCCCGGGGGCGTTACCCACAGATACGCAGTATTTT
cdr3_aa: CASSLTPPGALPTDTQYF

v_call: TRBV7-2
d_call: TRBD1
clone_size: NA
j_call: TRBJ2-7
cdr3_nt: TGTGCCAGCAGCCCAGACAGGGGGACCTACGAGCAGTACTTC
cdr3_aa: CASSPDRGTYEQYF

v_call: TRBV6-5
d_call: NA
clone_size: once
j_call: TRBJ1-1
cdr3_nt: TGTGCCAGCAGTTACGGGGGGGCGGCCGGGAGGGCTTTCTTT
cdr3_aa: CASSYGGAAGRAFF

v_call: TRBV4-1
d_call: TRBD2
clone_size: NA
j_call: TRBJ2-2
cdr3_nt: TGCGCCAGCAGCCAAGAAAAGGGACTAGCGGGGGGGCCGAACACCGGGGAGCTGTTTTTT
cdr3_aa: CASSQEKGLAGGPNTGELFF

v_call: TRBV6-5
d_call: NA
clone_size: NA
j_call: TRBJ2-1
cdr3_nt: TGTGCCACCATGACTAGGGCGGGGCTATACAATGAGCAGTTCTTC
cdr3_aa: CATMTRAGLYNEQFF

v_call: TRBV3-1/TRBV3-2
d_call: NA
clone_size: NA
j_call: TRBJ1-6
cdr3_nt: TGTGCCAGCAGACACACCCCAAGTAATTCACCCCTCCACTTT
cdr3_aa: CASRHTPSNSPLHF

v_call: TRBV7-2
d_call: TRBD2
clone_size: NA
j_call: TRBJ2-1
cdr3_nt: TGTGCCAGCAGCCCCCCCCGGGGGGGTTCTTTTTCCTACAATGAGCAGTTCTTC
cdr3_aa: CASSPPRGGSFSYNEQFF

v_call: TRBV5-5
d_call: TRBD1
clone_size: few
j_call: TRBJ1-1
cdr3_nt: TGTGCCAGCAGCCCGGGACAGACGAACACTGAAGCTTTCTTT
cdr3_aa: CASSPGQTNTEAFF

v_call: TRBV29-1
d_call: NA
clone_size: NA
j_call: TRBJ2-7
cdr3_nt: TGCAGCGTTTTCAGGGCGGACGAGCAGTACTTC
cdr3_aa: CSVFRADEQYF

v_call: TRBV12-3/TRBV12-4
d_call: NA
clone_size: NA
j_call: TRBJ1-2
cdr3_nt: TGTGCCAGCCGCGAGGCTCGGGGCTACACCTTC
cdr3_aa: CASREARGYTF

v_call: TRBV10-3
d_call: NA
clone_size: NA
j_call: TRBJ1-6
cdr3_nt: TGTGCCATCAGTGAGGCCCCCAGGGCATATAATTCACCCCTCCACTTT
cdr3_aa: CAISEAPRAYNSPLHF

v_call: TRBV27
d_call: TRBD1
clone_size: NA
j_call: TRBJ1-5
cdr3_nt: TGTGCCAGCAGTAGGACAGGCCCAACTCAGCCCCAGCATTTT
cdr3_aa: CASSRTGPTQPQHF

v_call: TRBV6-5
d_call: NA
clone_size: NA
j_call: TRBJ2-3
cdr3_nt: TGTGCCAGCAGCCAAGGGGGGAGCTACACAGATACGCAGTATTTT
cdr3_aa: CASSQGGSYTDTQYF

v_call: TRBV19
d_call: NA
clone_size: NA
j_call: TRBJ2-7
cdr3_nt: TGTGCCAGTACTCACGGGGACTCCTACGAGCAGTACTTC
cdr3_aa: CASTHGDSYEQYF

v_call: TRBV6-2/TRBV6-3
d_call: NA
clone_size: NA
j_call: TRBJ2-7
cdr3_nt: TGTGCCAGCAGTTACTCAGGCAGATACGAGCAGTACTTC
cdr3_aa: CASSYSGRYEQYF